This T cell receptor (beta chain) is from a study of response to subunit inactivated influenza vaccine. Study findings and constraints: Authors suggested each seasonal flu vaccination may recruit only limited numbers of new T cells.

Many counts were recorded for this clonotype. Its antigen is as yet unknown. Using its own MiXCR run on the RT-PCR reads, TCRdb lists one record per CDR3 protein. The top ten hold about an eighth of the sample, which has hundreds of thousands of distinct CDR3 sequences, about 10% seen once. This TCR came from a man between 45 and 60 years old who received an inactivated influenza vaccine. Sequencing used PBMCs from blood, obtained roughly 6 weeks after vaccination.

The CDR3 DNA sequence: TGCAGCGTTGCAGGTCAGGGGTTCTACGAGCAGTACTTC. Translating gives CSVAGQGFYEQYF. The V and J genes are TRBV29-1 and TRBJ2-7; D possibly corresponds to TRBD1 (6 bases). The CDR3 totals 13 residues. CDR1 is SQVTM, CDR2 ANQGSEA, per germline. V was cut by 4 bases and J by 3 bases, with 13 bases left in between.